This T cell receptor beta chain was found in a study of cytomegalovirus exposure and HLA in healthy donors. Whole-study findings and limits: Previously analyzed data showed that most TCR beta V segments were productive at a frequency of about 87% or about 30%. The study found most TCR sequences rare, yet found some public TCRs in many donors. The classifier, whose performance was assessed in both the original and validation cohorts, reportedly diagnosed cytomegalovirus status with high specificity and sensitivity.

The PCR ran on 60 Vbeta and 13 Jbeta primers. This table comes from immunoSEQ multiplex PCR, and its TCRdb copy is limited to in-frame clones, with some not included. Of 130,000 or so clones detected, about 74% appear once; the ten largest clones hold 6% to 8%. On this clone: Its antigen is unidentified.

This CDR3 comprises 16 residues. Germline lookup yields CDR1 KGHSH and CDR2 LQKENI. Trimming left V 2 bases short and J 0 bases short, with 11 bases between. The J gene is TRBJ1-5, the V gene TRBV18; possibly TRBD1 for D (5 bases). The sample taken for sequencing was PBMCs. This TCR was recovered from a man between 40 and 49 years old in good health and CMV-seropositive. CDR3 loop: CASSPGTPSSNQPQHF. In DNA form, the CDR3 reads TGTGCCAGCTCACCAGGGACTCCCTCTAGCAATCAGCCCCAGCATTTT.